The 29 T cell receptor beta chains reported below all come from one sample, sequenced in a study of persistence of HIV-infected CD4 T cells. The stimulus was lysate of CMV-infected fibroblasts, about 11 ug/mL. CD40L/CD69 double-negative CD45RO-high memory CD4+ T cells were collected. For these TCRs, the target antigens are not known. The libraries were made with immunoSEQ version 4 in survey mode. Here immunoSEQ multiplex PCR was the method, and the copy in TCRdb shows in-frame clones only, minus some. This table holds tens of thousands of clones, roughly four fifths found once. The sequencing here drew on CD4+ T cells sorted from PBMCs after approximately 19-hour stimulation, taken from a patient who received antiretroviral therapy. The receptors shown here come from an adult man with HIV who was CMV-seropositive.

The chain combines TRBV5-1 with TRBJ1-1, with a weak D call TRBD1 (6 bases). V lost 3 bases and J 0 bases, leaving 12 bases between the germline ends. The CDR3 runs to 15 residues. Germline V lookup: CDR1 SGHRS, CDR2 YFSETQ. CDR3 coding DNA: TGCGCCAGCAGCTACCGGGGGGACATGAACACTGAAGCTTTCTTT. Its protein is CASSYRGDMNTEAFF. The variable domain in full, completed from reference TRBV5-1 and TRBJ1-1, reads KAGVTQTPRYLIKTRGQQVTLSCSPISGHRSVSWYQQTPGQGLQFLFEYFSETQRNKGNFPGRFSGRQFSNSRSEMNVSTLELGDSALYLCASSYRGDMNTEAFFGQGTRLTVV.

The chain carries TRBV28 and TRBJ1-5; perhaps TRBD1 as D (6 bases). The CDR3 loop spans 16 amino acids. The germline V and J ends were trimmed by 5 bases and 4 bases, with 18 bases remaining between them. The germline CDR1 and CDR2 sequences are MDHEN and SYDVKM. CDR3 bases: TGTGCCAGCAGTCCCCTCAGCGGACAGAGAAATCAGCCCCAGCATTTT. Amino acid sequence: CASSPLSGQRNQPQHF.

This chain joins TRBV5-1 and TRBJ2-5, with D perhaps TRBD1 (5 bases). Germline CDR1 SGHRS, CDR2 YFSETQ. The ends were cut back, 4 bases at V and 1 base at J, with 11 bases in the middle. This CDR3 has 14 residues. The CDR3 region is CASSATEPQETQYF. Here the CDR3 DNA reads TGCGCCAGCAGCGCGACAGAACCCCAAGAGACCCAGTACTTC.

The rearrangement uses TRBV3-1 (or the pseudogene TRBV3-2) and TRBJ1-4; maybe TRBD1 (5 bases). V shed 0 bases and J shed 4 bases, with 15 bases lying between them. CDR3 length: 17 residues. Germline CDR1 is LGHDT and CDR2 is YNNKEL (reference sequence). As DNA, the CDR3 is TGTGCCAGCAGCCAAGAGAGGGGTGGGGTGGTTAATGAAAAACTGTTTTTT. It translates to CASSQERGGVVNEKLFF.

This chain connects TRBV6-1 to TRBJ1-5; 9 positions match TRBD1. CDR3 length equals 15 residues. V shed 2 bases and J 8 bases; nucleotides not matched to a gene: 7. Germline CDR1 and CDR2: MNHNS and SASEGT. The CDR3: CASSEWGQGVKPQHF. CDR3 in DNA: TGTGCCAGCAGTGAATGGGGACAGGGAGTTAAGCCCCAGCATTTT.

V is TRBV4-1 and J is TRBJ2-5; D gene unclear. CDR3 length: 15 amino acids. The germline V and J ends were trimmed by 5 bases and 1 base, with 14 bases remaining between them. The V gene's germline CDR1 is MGHRA and CDR2 YSYEKL. The CDR3 coding sequence is TGCGCCAGCAGCGATAGACGTTCGATCCAAGAGACCCAGTACTTC. Its protein is CASSDRRSIQETQYF.

The chain links TRBV2 to TRBJ2-7, with 11 positions matching TRBD1. Germline V CDR1 and CDR2: SNHLY, FYNNEI. V lost 4 bases and J lost 6; bases outside the gene matches: 5. CDR3 length: 14 amino acids. CDR3 in amino acids: CASSVGQGVGEQYF. The CDR3 coding sequence is TGTGCCAGCAGTGTGGGACAGGGGGTAGGCGAGCAGTACTTC.

The chain employs TRBV28 and TRBJ2-7; a possible D gene is TRBD1 (5 bases). Trimming cost V 2 bases and J 5 bases, with 28 bases left between them. Germline V gene sequence: CDR1 MDHEN, CDR2 SYDVKM. The CDR3 consists of 19 residues. CDR3 nucleotide sequence: TGTGCCAGCAGTTTAGTTGGGGCCCTGGGCAGATTGATAATGGACGAGCAGTACTTC. This encodes CASSLVGALGRLIMDEQYF.

This chain links TRBV6-5 with TRBJ1-4; D remains unclear. Trimming shortened V by 9 bases and J by 0 bases, and 8 bases separated the two germline ends. This CDR3 has 13 amino acids. CDR1 is MNHEY and CDR2 is SVGAGI in the germline V gene. The CDR3 DNA follows: TGTGCCAGTTTACAGCCAACTAATGAAAAACTGTTTTTT. It codes for CASLQPTNEKLFF.

J is TRBJ1-3 and V is TRBV7-9; D is ambiguous. Germline V gene data show CDR1 as SEHNR and CDR2 as FQNEAQ (reference sequence). The CDR3 sequence is 15 residues long. Between the trimmed V and J ends, which lost 4 bases and 0 bases, there was a span of 10 bases. DNA for the CDR3: TGTGCCAGCAGCTACGGGGAATTCTCTGGAAACACCATATATTTT. Residues: CASSYGEFSGNTIYF.

The gene calls are TRBV11-1 and TRBJ1-4; D gene ambiguous. V was trimmed by 3 bases and J by 3 bases, leaving 8 bases between them. From germline, CDR1 is SGHAT and CDR2 FQDESV (reference sequence). The CDR3 has 14 amino acids. CDR3 protein: CASSLDRSNEKLFF. DNA for the CDR3: TGTGCCAGCAGCTTGGATCGTTCTAATGAAAAACTGTTTTTT. Combining the CDR3 with reference TRBV11-1 and TRBJ1-4 gives the whole variable domain EAEVAQSPRYKITEKSQAVAFWCDPISGHATLYWYRQILGQGPELLVQFQDESVVDDSQLPKDRFSAERLKGVDSTLKIQPAELGDSAMYLCASSLDRSNEKLFFGSGTQLSVL.

The chain links TRBV5-5 to TRBJ2-7; weak D call: TRBD1 (5 bases). CDR1 and CDR2 (germline): SGHKS, YYEKEE (reference sequence). The CDR3 covers 12 residues. V lost 0 bases and J lost 7, with 8 bases in between. In nucleotides, the CDR3 is TGTGCCAGCAGCTTGGCCAGGGAAGAGCAGTACTTC. Its translation is CASSLAREEQYF.

This chain links TRBV7-2 with TRBJ2-7; D assignment may be TRBD1 or TRBD2 (6 bases each). From germline, CDR1 is SGHTA and CDR2 FQGNSA. Trimming left V 5 bases short and J 5 bases short, with 19 bases between. The CDR3 length is 15 residues. CDR3 nucleotide sequence: TGTGCCAGCAGCCACCCTACTGGGGGGCGGCACGAGCAGTACTTC. It codes for CASSHPTGGRHEQYF.

This clone turned up a few times. The chain couples TRBV6-5 to TRBJ2-1, with 14 bases matching TRBD2. The CDR3 sequence is 16 residues long. The J segment lost 8 bases and the V segment lost 2 bases, leaving 5 bases of the junction unmatched. Germline CDR1 reads MNHEY; CDR2 reads SVGAGI. CDR3 DNA sequence: TGTGCCAGCAGTTACACGACTAGCGGGGGGGCCGATGAGCAGTTCTTC. Encoded protein: CASSYTTSGGADEQFF.

The genes are TRBV18 and TRBJ2-7; D possibly corresponds to TRBD2 (6 bases). The V end was cut by 3 bases, the J end by 2 bases, with 17 bases between. This CDR3 is 16 amino acids long. Germline loops: CDR1 KGHSH, CDR2 LQKENI. This CDR3 is CASSPPWGEVAYEQYF. Written as DNA, the CDR3 is TGTGCCAGCTCACCCCCGTGGGGGGAGGTCGCCTACGAGCAGTACTTC. The full variable domain, rest sourced from reference TRBV18 and TRBJ2-7, is NAGVMQNPRHLVRRRGQEARLRCSPMKGHSHVYWYRQLPEEGLKFMVYLQKENIIDESGMPKERFSAEFPKEGPSILRIQQVVRGDSAAYFCASSPPWGEVAYEQYFGPGTRLTVT.

This chain links TRBV6-5 with TRBJ1-3; the D gene is possibly TRBD1 (6 bases). Germline lookup yields CDR1 MNHEY and CDR2 SVGAGI. V was cut by 3 bases and J by 0 bases, with 9 bases left in between. The CDR3 consists of 15 residues. The CDR3 is CASSYTGTSGNTIYF. The CDR3 region has the DNA TGTGCCAGCAGTTATACAGGGACCTCTGGAAACACCATATATTTT.

The chain joins TRBV6-2 or TRBV6-3 to TRBJ1-1; D gene ambiguous. CDR3 length equals 13 residues. Germline loops: CDR1 MNHEY, CDR2 SVGEGT. Trimming cost V 4 bases and J 4 bases, with 10 bases left between them. The chain's CDR3 is CASSSREVTEAFF. The DNA for the CDR3 is TGTGCCAGCAGTTCGCGAGAAGTCACTGAAGCTTTCTTT.

J is TRBJ2-4 and V is TRBV28, with D hard to call. The CDR3 length is 16 residues. Trimming removed 6 bases at V and 1 base at J, with 16 bases between. Germline V gene sequence: CDR1 MDHEN, CDR2 SYDVKM. As DNA, the CDR3 is TGTGCCAGCAGCCCCGTCGTTTGGGGTGCCAAAAACATTCAGTACTTC. This encodes CASSPVVWGAKNIQYF.

V is TRBV5-1 and J is TRBJ2-1; TRBD2 matches 16 bases. The CDR3 length is 18 residues. The V and J ends lost 4 bases and 7 bases, in that order; junction bases with no gene match: 11. Germline assignment: CDR1 SGHRS and CDR2 YFSETQ. CDR3 DNA: TGCGCCAGCAGCCCTGGGACTAGCGGGGGGGCCCAGTTAAATGAGCAGTTCTTC. Translating gives CASSPGTSGGAQLNEQFF.

CDR3 in amino acids: CASSVGQKQETQYF. The DNA of the CDR3 is TGTGCCAGCAGCGTAGGACAGAAACAAGAGACCCAGTACTTC. The chain joins TRBV9 to TRBJ2-5; TRBD1 might be the D (5 bases). CDR1 and CDR2 from the germline V gene are SGDLS and YYNGEE. The length of the CDR3 is 14 residues. V dropped 0 bases and J dropped 2 bases, with 8 bases sitting between them.

The V call is TRBV19, the J call TRBJ2-2; 9 bases agree with TRBD1. The V gene's germline CDR1 is LNHDA and CDR2 SQIVND (reference sequence). V lost 9 bases, J lost 2 bases, and 7 bases stayed unmatched. CDR3 length: 15 amino acids. Here the CDR3 DNA reads TGTGCCAGCAGAGGGACAGGGCTCAACACCGGGGAGCTGTTTTTT. This sequence encodes CASRGTGLNTGELFF.

V is TRBV10-2 and J is TRBJ2-7, with 9 bases that match TRBD1. The CDR3 has 14 residues. Trimming removed 6 bases from V and 5 bases from J; junction bases left unmatched: 8. Germline-derived CDR1 and CDR2 are WSHSY and SAAADI. CDR3 sequence reads: CASSVTGGRNEQYF. For the CDR3, the DNA is TGCGCCAGCAGCGTGACAGGGGGACGGAACGAGCAGTACTTC.

The V call is TRBV2, the J call TRBJ1-3; weak D call: TRBD1 (5 bases). The CDR3 has 13 residues. Germline V gene data show CDR1 as SNHLY and CDR2 as FYNNEI. V lost 6 bases and J lost 4, with 10 bases in between. In DNA, the CDR3 is TGTGCCAGCAGGACAGAGCAAGGAAACACCATATATTTT. Residues: CASRTEQGNTIYF.

This clone showed up just a few times. The chain employs TRBV12-5 and TRBJ1-6; perhaps TRBD1 as D (5 bases). Germline V CDR1 and CDR2: LGHNT, FRNRAP. The V gene lost 1 base and the J gene lost 10 bases, with 11 bases spanning the gap. The CDR3 has 14 residues. CDR3 coding DNA: TGTGCTAGTGGTTTGGAAGGGGACGGGTCACCCCTCCACTTT. Protein sequence: CASGLEGDGSPLHF.

This chain uses TRBV6-6 with TRBJ1-2; 8 bases fit TRBD1. CDR3 length equals 14 residues. V dropped 3 bases and J dropped 5; count of bases not matched to a gene: 5. CDR1 is MNHNY and CDR2 is SVGAGI in the germline V gene (reference sequence). DNA for the CDR3: TGTGCCAGCAGTTATCCGGGGACAGGATATGGCTACACCTTC. It codes for CASSYPGTGYGYTF.

The chain carries TRBV28 and TRBJ2-7; 9 bases match TRBD1. Losses at the gene ends were 6 bases for V and 4 bases for J; bases not matched to a gene: 4. There are 13 residues in the CDR3. The germline V gene encodes CDR1 MDHEN and CDR2 SYDVKM. The CDR3, as DNA: TGTGCCAGCAGGACAGGGGGTTTGTACGAGCAGTACTTC. This encodes CASRTGGLYEQYF.

This chain connects TRBV28 to TRBJ1-1, with 7 bases aligning to TRBD1. The V gene end was trimmed by 6 bases and the J gene end by 3 bases; junction bases not matched to a gene: 10. The CDR3 is 15 amino acids. Germline V gene data show CDR1 as MDHEN and CDR2 as SYDVKM. This CDR3 reads CASSTSGGAYTEAFF. DNA for the CDR3: TGTGCCAGCAGCACGTCAGGGGGAGCGTACACTGAAGCTTTCTTT.

This clone was seen just once. The chain is built from TRBV9 and TRBJ2-5; 9 positions agree with TRBD1. V lost 4 bases to trimming and J lost 5 bases; unmatched junction nucleotides: 9. Germline V gene sequence: CDR1 SGDLS, CDR2 YYNGEE. This CDR3 contains 15 residues. CDR3 sequence: CASSQQGAQVETQYF. CDR3 sequence (DNA): TGTGCCAGCAGCCAACAGGGGGCGCAGGTCGAGACCCAGTACTTC.

V usage is TRBV18 and J usage is TRBJ1-1; 9 bases match TRBD1. Per germline, CDR1 KGHSH and CDR2 LQKENI. This CDR3 comprises 16 residues. After removal of 4 bases from V and 4 bases from J, the junction contained 10 bases not matched to a gene. CDR3 region: CASSHSRTGVITEAFF. CDR3 in DNA: TGTGCCAGCTCACATTCCCGGACAGGGGTTATCACTGAAGCTTTCTTT.